A selection of T cell receptor beta chains follows, all from one sample in a study of T cell repertoires in cytomegalovirus infection. TCRdb re-called the reads through MiXCR, storing one row per CDR3 protein. The sample comprises 250,000 to 300,000 distinct CDR3 sequences, approximately 9.2% of which are singletons, and over 12% rests with the top ten. Material: PBMCs. All receptors derive from a human donor in good health (CMV status not recorded). Some clones in this sample may be carry-over from other donors' samples. Each CDR3 is given with its conserved first and last residue. D genes are given only for firm matches. Rows may omit the clone size; those that give it use once, few, many or a size class.

clone_size	j_call	d_call	v_call	cdr3_nt	cdr3_aa
once	TRBJ2-4	NA	TRBV7-2	TGTGCCAGCAGCCCCCCGGTTGGGGATCAGTACTTC	CASSPPVGDQYF
NA	TRBJ1-5	TRBD1	TRBV12-3/TRBV12-4	TGTGCCAGCAGTCCCTCCCTGACAGGGTATCAGCCCCAGCATTTT	CASSPSLTGYQPQHF
many	TRBJ2-7	NA	TRBV7-2	TGTGCCAGCAGCTCGCGTGACAACCCTACCTACGAGCAGTACTTC	CASSSRDNPTYEQYF
NA	TRBJ1-6	NA	TRBV27	TGTGCCAGCAGTTCGCTGGGGGGGTCATGGGTTGGATCACCCCTCCACTTT	CASSSLGGSWVGSPLHF
NA	TRBJ1-2	NA	TRBV7-7	TGTGCTAGCAGCCCCCTGGAACTAGAGGACTATGGCTACACCTTC	CASSPLELEDYGYTF
NA	TRBJ2-1	NA	TRBV20-1	TGCAGTGCTAGGCGAACTAAGGATGAGCAGTTCTTC	CSARRTKDEQFF
few	TRBJ1-3	NA	TRBV27	TGTGCCAGCCCGCGCGGGGGACGTGCGACGGGGGACACCATATATTTT	CASPRGGRATGDTIYF
NA	TRBJ1-1	NA	TRBV11-3	TGTGCCAGCAGCTTCTTCTCCAGGGGGAACACTGAAGCTTTCTTT	CASSFFSRGNTEAFF
many	TRBJ1-6	NA	TRBV11-2	TGTGCCAGCAGCTTCAACACTCTTAATTCACCCCTCCACTTT	CASSFNTLNSPLHF
few	TRBJ2-3	NA	TRBV27	TGTGCCAGCAGTTTAATAGGGACCGGCACCGAGCAGTATTTT	CASSLIGTGTEQYF
many	TRBJ2-1	TRBD2	TRBV20-1	TGCAGTGCTAGAGATTTGCCTAGCGGGAACTACAATGAGCAGTTCTTC	CSARDLPSGNYNEQFF
few	TRBJ1-1	NA	TRBV20-1	TGCAGTTCGATCAGGGTGCGCCTAGCGGACACTGAAGCTTTCTTT	CSSIRVRLADTEAFF
few	TRBJ2-5	NA	TRBV2	TGTGCCAGCAGTGAAGCGGGGACACCACGAGAGACCCAGTACTTC	CASSEAGTPRETQYF
many	TRBJ2-1	NA	TRBV5-4	TGTGCCAGCAGCTTCGTGCTTCGCCCTGAGCAGTTCTTC	CASSFVLRPEQFF
NA	TRBJ1-2	NA	TRBV6-8	TGTGCCAGCAGTTCCCGATTCGGGAAAACCTATGGCTACACCTTC	CASSSRFGKTYGYTF
NA	TRBJ2-4	NA	TRBV5-1	TGCGCCAGCAGCGAAGACGCGTCTAGAGGTGACATTCAGTACTTC	CASSEDASRGDIQYF
few	TRBJ2-7	NA	TRBV20-1	TGCAGTGCTCACCCCCCGCAGGACAACTACGAGCAGTACTTC	CSAHPPQDNYEQYF
many	TRBJ1-1	TRBD1	TRBV7-2	TGTGCCAGCAGCGTGACCCCACAGGGGGGTACTGAAGCTTTCTTT	CASSVTPQGGTEAFF
many	TRBJ2-5	TRBD2	TRBV11-2	TGTGCCAGCAGCTTAGATATGGGGACTAGCGGACTCCAAGAGACCCAGTACTTC	CASSLDMGTSGLQETQYF
many	TRBJ2-1	TRBD2	TRBV7-6	TGTGCCAGCAGCGATTACGGACTAGCGGGAGGGCAAGGCTCCTACAATGAGCAGTTCTTC	CASSDYGLAGGQGSYNEQFF
NA	TRBJ2-6	TRBD2	TRBV5-4	TGTGCCAGCAGCCCCGGGGGGTTCTCTGGGGCCAACGTCCTGACTTTC	CASSPGGFSGANVLTF
many	TRBJ1-3	NA	TRBV7-2	TGTGCCAGCAGCTCCCCGATCGGGCCGGGAGGAAACACCATATATTTT	CASSSPIGPGGNTIYF
NA	TRBJ2-1	NA	TRBV7-4	TGTGCCAGCAGCTTAGCGTCGGCTCTTGAGCAGTTCTTC	CASSLASALEQFF
many	TRBJ1-2	NA	TRBV7-2	TGTGCCAGCAGCTTACGCGGGGGCAAGGACTATGGCTACACCTTC	CASSLRGGKDYGYTF
few	TRBJ2-7	NA	TRBV2	TGTGCCAGCAGTGTTGAGCGGGCCTCAGGGGAGCAGTACTTC	CASSVERASGEQYF
NA	TRBJ2-1	TRBD2	TRBV19	TGTGCCAGTAAAGGGTTGGGGGGGTATTACAATGAGCAGTTCTTC	CASKGLGGYYNEQFF
many	TRBJ1-5	NA	TRBV7-6	TGTGCCAGCAGCTTAGGGGACCCGAATAGCAATCAGCCCCAGCATTTT	CASSLGDPNSNQPQHF
many	TRBJ2-1	TRBD2	TRBV7-8	TGTGCCAGCAGCTACTATAGCGGGGGGGCGAATGAGCAGTTCTTC	CASSYYSGGANEQFF